This entry is about one T cell receptor (beta chain). Original processing methods: How many nucleated cells were present was estimated from reference gene primer amplification. The table came from immunoSEQ multiplex PCR; TCRdb's copy has only in-frame clones and leaves some out. Clone size and the V and J calls come from that table; the DNA yielded D and trimming. The sample lists approximately 500,000 clones; 88% were seen once. Participants were aged roughly 18 to 89 years from roughly 25 US areas. Participant-given clinical history determined each cohort assignment. The entry originates in a study of blood T cell repertoires in COVID-19. On the study more broadly: Sample material is recorded as cDNA or gDNA derived from T cells, B-cell-depleted T cells, or PBMCs.

The clonotype was recovered from a middle-aged woman who had recovered from COVID-19. The sequenced material came from PBMCs or T cells enriched from blood (not recorded which).

DNA of the CDR3: TGCAGCGCGGGGGGACTTCTGAACACTGAAGCTTTCTTT. It yields the protein CSAGGLLNTEAFF. V is TRBV29-1 and J is TRBJ1-1, with D perhaps matching TRBD1 (5 bases). Trimming took 7 bases from V and 0 from J, leaving 12 bases between them. This CDR3 has 13 amino acids. CDR1 is SQVTM and CDR2 is ANQGSEA in the germline V gene.